This entry lists 15 T cell receptor beta chains sequenced from one sample in a study of sequential checkpoint blockade in melanoma. Treatment of the sample: randomized to nivolumab then ipilimumab (arm A) or the reverse (arm B). This table comes from immunoSEQ multiplex PCR, and its TCRdb copy is limited to in-frame clones, with some not included. Of under 45,000 clones listed, roughly four fifths were seen once; the top ten hold less than 7%. This material consisted of CD8+ T cells sorted from blood (inferred from file names), taken from a patient given nivolumab and ipilimumab in sequence. The source is a human donor with melanoma.

V is TRBV28 and J is TRBJ2-3; no clear D gene. The CDR3 has 12 amino acids. Trimming shortened V by 6 bases and J by 3 bases, and 7 bases separated the two germline ends. The germline gives CDR1 MDHEN, CDR2 SYDVKM. The CDR3 DNA reads TGTGCCAGCAGCGTCTTGACAGATACGCAGTATTTT. This encodes CASSVLTDTQYF.

This chain connects TRBV27 to TRBJ2-7; TRBD1 agrees at 9 bases. This CDR3 is built from 16 residues. From germline, CDR1 is MNHEY and CDR2 SMNVEV (reference sequence). With V trimmed by 5 bases and J by 3 bases, 11 bases remained unmatched. Here the CDR3 DNA reads TGTGCCAGCAGTCCCACTCTCGGACAGGGGATCTACGAGCAGTACTTC. This sequence encodes CASSPTLGQGIYEQYF.

This clone appeared a single time. At one end the junction does not follow the germline gene, possibly because of a read error. The chain employs TRBV5-4 and TRBJ2-4; D is uncertain. Germline CDR1 SGHNT, CDR2 YYREEE (reference sequence). The CDR3 has 12 amino acids. CDR3 protein: CASSLGAGPAKF. The CDR3 region has the DNA TGTGCCAGCAGCTTGGGGGCAGGCCCGGCGAAATTC. Full variable domain (remainder filled in from reference TRBV5-4 and TRBJ2-4): ETGVTQSPTHLIKTRGQQVTLRCSSQSGHNTVSWYQQALGQGPQFIFQYYREEENGRGNFPPRFSGLQFPNYSSELNVNALELDDSALYLCASSLGAGPAKFGAGTRLSVL.

The chain is built from TRBV28 and TRBJ1-1, with a possible D match to TRBD1 (5 bases). Germline V gene data show CDR1 as MDHEN and CDR2 as SYDVKM. V was pared by 3 bases and J by 12 bases, with 14 bases between. The CDR3 extends over 12 amino acids. CDR3 region: CASSFGRVVSFF. For the CDR3, the DNA is TGTGCCAGCAGTTTTGGCAGGGTGGTGTCTTTCTTT. The full variable domain, completed using reference TRBV28 and TRBJ1-1, is DVKVTQSSRYLVKRTGEKVFLECVQDMDHENMFWYRQDPGLGLRLIYFSYDVKMKEKGDIPEGYSVSREKKERFSLILESASTNQTSMYLCASSFGRVVSFFGQGTRLTVV.

Here the CDR3 reads CASSGGLPANTGELFF. The CDR3 DNA follows: TGCGCCAGCAGTGGGGGACTTCCCGCGAACACCGGGGAGCTGTTTTTT. This chain links TRBV10-1 with TRBJ2-2, with D maybe TRBD2 (6 bases). Trimming took 4 bases from V and 0 from J, leaving 12 bases between them. The germline CDR1 and CDR2 sequences are WNHNN and SYGVQD (reference sequence). This CDR3 spans 16 amino acids.

This clone was seen once. J is TRBJ2-7 and V is TRBV4-2, with 11 bases matching TRBD2. The CDR3 length is 15 residues. Germline V gene lookup returns CDR1 LGHNA and CDR2 YNFKEQ. V dropped 1 base and J dropped 4; count of bases not matched to a gene: 3. The CDR3 sequence is CASSQASGGYYEQYF. The CDR3 DNA reads TGTGCCAGCAGCCAAGCTAGCGGGGGGTATTACGAGCAGTACTTC.

The chain has TRBV11-2 and TRBJ2-7; D gene uncertain. This CDR3 comprises 15 residues. Trimming left V 1 base short and J 0 bases short, with 10 bases between. The germline CDR1 and CDR2 sequences are SGHAT and FQNNGV. In DNA form, the CDR3 reads TGTGCCAGCAGCTTAGGGGTGGGCCTCTCCTACGAGCAGTACTTC. It encodes CASSLGVGLSYEQYF.

This clone was recorded only once. Here the CDR3 reads CASSISAGGYNEQFF. The CDR3 nucleotides read TGTGCCAGTAGTATATCCGCGGGAGGCTACAATGAGCAGTTCTTC. The V call is TRBV19, the J call TRBJ2-1, with 8 positions matching TRBD2. The germline CDR1 and CDR2 sequences are LNHDA and SQIVND (reference sequence). Trimming at V came to 2 bases and at J to 3 bases, leaving 3 bases not matched to a gene. This CDR3 contains 15 residues.

The J gene is TRBJ2-3, the V gene TRBV13; D call uncertain. Per germline, CDR1 PRHDT and CDR2 FYEKMQ (reference sequence). The V end lost 3 bases, the J end lost 2 bases, and 9 bases lay between the germline ends. This CDR3 spans 14 amino acids. CDR3 sequence: CASSFSGNTDTQYF. The DNA for the CDR3 is TGTGCCAGCAGCTTTTCAGGAAACACAGATACGCAGTATTTT. Filled out from reference TRBV13 and TRBJ2-3, the complete variable domain reads AAGVIQSPRHLIKEKRETATLKCYPIPRHDTVYWYQQGPGQDPQFLISFYEKMQSDKGSIPDRFSAQQFSDYHSELNMSSLELGDSALYFCASSFSGNTDTQYFGPGTRLTVL.

This chain links TRBV5-1 with TRBJ2-7; D may be TRBD1 (6 bases). Germline CDR1 reads SGHRS; CDR2 reads YFSETQ. This CDR3 region has 14 residues. The ends were cut back, 2 bases at V and 6 bases at J, with 15 bases in the middle. CDR3 residues: CASSLGDMVGEQYF. CDR3 in DNA: TGCGCCAGCAGCTTAGGGGACATGGTCGGCGAGCAGTACTTC. The entire variable domain, with the rest obtained from reference TRBV5-1 and TRBJ2-7, is as follows: KAGVTQTPRYLIKTRGQQVTLSCSPISGHRSVSWYQQTPGQGLQFLFEYFSETQRNKGNFPGRFSGRQFSNSRSEMNVSTLELGDSALYLCASSLGDMVGEQYFGPGTRLTVT.

The chain uses TRBV9 and TRBJ1-1; maybe TRBD1 (5 bases). V was trimmed by 7 bases and J by 5 bases, leaving 15 bases between them. The CDR3 consists of 13 residues. Germline V gene sequence: CDR1 SGDLS, CDR2 YYNGEE. CDR3 loop: CASDEPGLTEAFF. Here the CDR3 DNA reads TGTGCCAGCGATGAACCAGGGTTAACTGAAGCTTTCTTT.

V is TRBV5-1 and J is TRBJ1-6; TRBD1 matches 10 bases. The CDR3 runs to 14 residues. The V and J ends lost 4 bases and 8 bases, in that order; junction bases with no gene match: 3. Per germline, CDR1 SGHRS and CDR2 YFSETQ. CDR3 nucleotides: TGCGCCAGCAGCCTCGGGACAGGGGATTCACCCCTCCACTTT. Its translation: CASSLGTGDSPLHF.

The chain is built from TRBV5-1 and TRBJ2-2, with D tentatively TRBD2 (6 bases). V was trimmed by 2 bases and J by 6 bases, leaving 8 bases between them. The CDR3 covers 13 residues. From germline, CDR1 is SGHRS and CDR2 YFSETQ. Here the CDR3 DNA reads TGCGCCAGCAGCTTAACTAGCCCCGGGGAGCTGTTTTTT. It is translated as CASSLTSPGELFF. Based on the CDR3 plus reference TRBV5-1 and TRBJ2-2, the full variable domain is KAGVTQTPRYLIKTRGQQVTLSCSPISGHRSVSWYQQTPGQGLQFLFEYFSETQRNKGNFPGRFSGRQFSNSRSEMNVSTLELGDSALYLCASSLTSPGELFFGEGSRLTVL.

The V and J genes are TRBV2 and TRBJ2-2; 7 positions match TRBD2. There are 13 residues in the CDR3. Germline trimming cut 8 bases from V and 1 base from J; bases unmatched to any gene: 1. CDR1 is SNHLY and CDR2 is FYNNEI in the germline V gene. The CDR3 reads CASWGGNTGELFF. In DNA, the CDR3 is TGTGCCAGCTGGGGGGGGAACACCGGGGAGCTGTTTTTT.

This chain connects TRBV7-9 to TRBJ1-3; 7 nucleotides agree with TRBD1. The CDR3 is 14 amino acids. After removal of 5 bases from V and 3 bases from J, the junction contained 4 bases not matched to a gene. The V gene's germline CDR1 is SEHNR and CDR2 FQNEAQ (reference sequence). The CDR3 reads CASSPTGVGNTIYF. CDR3 coding DNA: TGTGCCAGCAGCCCTACAGGGGTTGGAAACACCATATATTTT. The complete variable domain, with remaining parts taken from reference TRBV7-9 and TRBJ1-3, reads DTGVSQNPRHKITKRGQNVTFRCDPISEHNRLYWYRQTLGQGPEFLTYFQNEAQLEKSRLLSDRFSAERPKGSFSTLEIQRTEQGDSAMYLCASSPTGVGNTIYFGEGSWLTVV.